This TCR beta chain emerged from a study of CD4+ T cells in melanoma. This CDR3 contains 11 residues. Trimming left V 2 bases short and J 5 bases short, with 6 bases between. Looked up from germline, CDR1 is GTSNPN and CDR2 is SVGIG (reference sequence). Sequenced by immunoSEQ multiplex PCR; TCRdb stores in-frame clones only, minus some. The data contain about 5,000 clones, about 64% of them singletons. Study-level results: A reported correlation linked neoantigen-specific CD4+ T cells to CD8+, macrophage and B cell function. Reportedly, melanoma neoantigen-specific CD4+ T cells showed varied differentiation states.

Turning to this clone: What it recognizes is unknown.

The sample was cells from a culture (not recorded whether cultured in vitro). The sequence derives from a human donor with melanoma. This sequence joins TRBV30 and TRBJ2-5, with TRBD2 as a possible D gene (5 bases). The CDR3 bases are TGTGCCTGGAGTTGGGAGGAGACCCAGTACTTC. Amino acids: CAWSWEETQYF.